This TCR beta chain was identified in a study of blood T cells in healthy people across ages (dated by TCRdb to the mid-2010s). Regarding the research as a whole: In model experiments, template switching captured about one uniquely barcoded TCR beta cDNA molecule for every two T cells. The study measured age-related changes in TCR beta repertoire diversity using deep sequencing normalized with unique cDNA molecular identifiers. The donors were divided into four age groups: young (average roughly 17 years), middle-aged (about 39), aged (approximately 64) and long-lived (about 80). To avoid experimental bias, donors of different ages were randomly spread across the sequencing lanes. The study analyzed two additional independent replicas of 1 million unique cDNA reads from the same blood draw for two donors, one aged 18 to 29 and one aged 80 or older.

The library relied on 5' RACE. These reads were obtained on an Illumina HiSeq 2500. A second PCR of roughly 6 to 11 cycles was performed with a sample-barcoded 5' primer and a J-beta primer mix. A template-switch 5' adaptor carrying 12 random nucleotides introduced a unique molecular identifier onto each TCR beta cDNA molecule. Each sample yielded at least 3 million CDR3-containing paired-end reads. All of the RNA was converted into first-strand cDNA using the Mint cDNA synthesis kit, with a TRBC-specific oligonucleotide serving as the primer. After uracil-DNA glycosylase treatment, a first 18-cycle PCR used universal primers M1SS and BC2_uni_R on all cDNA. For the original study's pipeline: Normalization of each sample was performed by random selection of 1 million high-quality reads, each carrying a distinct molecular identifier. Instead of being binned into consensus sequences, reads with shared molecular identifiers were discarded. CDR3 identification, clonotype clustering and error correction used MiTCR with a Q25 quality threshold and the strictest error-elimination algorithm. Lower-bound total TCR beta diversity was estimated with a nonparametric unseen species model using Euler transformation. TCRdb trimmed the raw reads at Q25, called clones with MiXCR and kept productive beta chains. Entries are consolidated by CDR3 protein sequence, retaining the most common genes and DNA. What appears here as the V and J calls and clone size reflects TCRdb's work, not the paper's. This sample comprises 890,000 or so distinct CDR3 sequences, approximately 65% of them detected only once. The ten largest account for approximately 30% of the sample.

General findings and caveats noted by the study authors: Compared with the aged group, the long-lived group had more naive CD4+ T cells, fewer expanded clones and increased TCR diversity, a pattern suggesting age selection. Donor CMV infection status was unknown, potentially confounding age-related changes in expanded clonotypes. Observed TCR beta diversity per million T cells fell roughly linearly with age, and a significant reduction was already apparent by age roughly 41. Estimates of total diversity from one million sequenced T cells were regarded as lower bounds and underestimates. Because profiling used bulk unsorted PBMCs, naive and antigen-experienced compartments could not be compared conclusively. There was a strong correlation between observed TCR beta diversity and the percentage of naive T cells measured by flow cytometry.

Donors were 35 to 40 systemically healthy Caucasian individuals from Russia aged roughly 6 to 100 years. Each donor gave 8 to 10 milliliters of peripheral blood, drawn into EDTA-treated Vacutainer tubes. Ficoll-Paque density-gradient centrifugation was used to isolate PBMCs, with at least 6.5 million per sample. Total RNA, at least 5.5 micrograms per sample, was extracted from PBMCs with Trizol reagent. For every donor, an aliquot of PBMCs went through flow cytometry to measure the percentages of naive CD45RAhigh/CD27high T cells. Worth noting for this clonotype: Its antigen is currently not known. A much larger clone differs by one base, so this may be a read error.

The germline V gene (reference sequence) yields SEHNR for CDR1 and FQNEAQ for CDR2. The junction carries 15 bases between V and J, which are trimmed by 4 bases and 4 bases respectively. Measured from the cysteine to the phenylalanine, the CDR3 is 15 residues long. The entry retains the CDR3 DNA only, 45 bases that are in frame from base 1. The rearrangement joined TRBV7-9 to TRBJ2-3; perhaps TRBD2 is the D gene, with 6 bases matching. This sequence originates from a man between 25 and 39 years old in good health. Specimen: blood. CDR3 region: CASSSSAGNADTQYF. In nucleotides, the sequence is TGTGCCAGCAGCTCTTCGGCGGGGAACGCAGATACGCAGTATTTT.